Listed below are T cell receptor beta chains from one sample, sequenced in a study of cytomegalovirus exposure and HLA in healthy donors. TCRdb keeps only in-frame clones here, not all; method: immunoSEQ multiplex PCR. The sample yields about 120,000 clones, roughly 9% seen once. Source material: PBMCs. The receptors were sampled from a woman in her thirties or forties in good health and CMV-seropositive. Each CDR3 is given with its conserved first and last residue. Each record gives: J gene, V gene, D gene, clone size, CDR3 protein, CDR3 DNA. The D gene is left open where the match is weak. Where a row states a size, it is once, few, many or the class of an expanded clone; other rows omit it.

j_gene: TRBJ1-1; v_gene: TRBV10-3; d_gene: TRBD1; abundance: .; CDR3aa: CAISEGQGFPAFF; CDR3nt: TGTGCCATCAGTGAGGGACAGGGGTTCCCAGCTTTCTTT
j_gene: TRBJ2-3; v_gene: TRBV29-1; d_gene: .; abundance: .; CDR3aa: CSVEAGQSTQYF; CDR3nt: TGCAGCGTTGAAGCCGGACAAAGCACGCAGTATTTT
j_gene: TRBJ1-4; v_gene: TRBV4-1; d_gene: TRBD1; abundance: few; CDR3aa: CASSQSGTDNEKLFF; CDR3nt: TGCGCCAGCAGCCAATCCGGGACAGATAATGAAAAACTGTTTTTT
j_gene: TRBJ2-1; v_gene: TRBV6-5; d_gene: .; abundance: few; CDR3aa: CASSYSEAYNEQFF; CDR3nt: TGTGCCAGCAGTTACAGCGAGGCATACAATGAGCAGTTCTTC
j_gene: TRBJ1-2; v_gene: TRBV2; d_gene: .; abundance: .; CDR3aa: CASSVGGTYGYTF; CDR3nt: TGTGCCAGCAGTGTCGGAGGGACCTATGGCTACACCTTC
j_gene: TRBJ1-4; v_gene: TRBV5-5; d_gene: TRBD1; abundance: .; CDR3aa: CASSLGIQGGTNEKLFF; CDR3nt: TGTGCCAGCAGCTTGGGGATACAGGGGGGCACTAATGAAAAACTGTTTTTT
j_gene: TRBJ2-5; v_gene: TRBV29-1; d_gene: TRBD1; abundance: few; CDR3aa: CSVEGARDRGYQYF; CDR3nt: TGCAGCGTTGAAGGGGCGCGGGACAGGGGGTACCAGTACTTC
j_gene: TRBJ1-3; v_gene: TRBV6-1; d_gene: .; abundance: .; CDR3aa: CASSGDSGNTIYF; CDR3nt: TGTGCCAGCTCGGGGGACTCTGGAAACACCATATATTTT
j_gene: TRBJ2-7; v_gene: TRBV28; d_gene: .; abundance: few; CDR3aa: CASSSAGRTYEQYF; CDR3nt: TGTGCCAGCAGTTCGGCAGGGAGGACCTACGAGCAGTACTTC
j_gene: TRBJ1-3; v_gene: TRBV5-4; d_gene: .; abundance: .; CDR3aa: CASSLAPAGDVFGNTIYF; CDR3nt: TGTGCCAGCAGCTTGGCCCCAGCAGGGGATGTCTTTGGAAACACCATATATTTT
j_gene: TRBJ2-7; v_gene: TRBV6-5; d_gene: TRBD1; abundance: .; CDR3aa: CASSYSSGTGAYEQYF; CDR3nt: TGTGCCAGCAGTTACTCATCAGGGACAGGGGCCTACGAGCAGTACTTC
j_gene: TRBJ2-7; v_gene: TRBV10-3; d_gene: .; abundance: few; CDR3aa: CAISDPPDIAYEQYF; CDR3nt: TGTGCCATCAGTGACCCTCCCGACATTGCCTACGAGCAGTACTTC
j_gene: TRBJ2-1; v_gene: TRBV11-3; d_gene: TRBD1; abundance: .; CDR3aa: CASSEPGQGGDEQFF; CDR3nt: TGTGCCAGCAGCGAACCGGGACAGGGTGGCGATGAGCAGTTCTTC
j_gene: TRBJ2-7; v_gene: TRBV9; d_gene: TRBD2; abundance: .; CDR3aa: CASSPTAGGVYEQYF; CDR3nt: TGTGCCAGCAGCCCCACGGCGGGGGGCGTCTACGAGCAGTACTTC
j_gene: TRBJ2-6; v_gene: TRBV2; d_gene: .; abundance: few; CDR3aa: CASSGVGANVLTF; CDR3nt: TGTGCCAGCTCAGGGGTTGGGGCCAACGTCCTGACTTTC
j_gene: TRBJ2-2; v_gene: TRBV21-1; d_gene: .; abundance: few; CDR3aa: CASSGKGAGTNTGELFF; CDR3nt: TGTGCCAGCTCAGGGAAGGGGGCTGGGACGAACACCGGGGAGCTGTTTTTT
j_gene: TRBJ2-3; v_gene: TRBV2; d_gene: TRBD2; abundance: .; CDR3aa: CALRAGFSTDTQYF; CDR3nt: TGTGCCCTCCGAGCGGGGTTTAGCACAGATACGCAGTATTTT
j_gene: TRBJ1-2; v_gene: TRBV6-5; d_gene: .; abundance: few; CDR3aa: CASMTGRTPGGYTF; CDR3nt: TGTGCCAGCATGACCGGACGAACCCCAGGGGGCTACACCTTC
j_gene: TRBJ1-5; v_gene: TRBV10-3; d_gene: .; abundance: .; CDR3aa: CAISESGHSFIQPQHF; CDR3nt: TGTGCCATCAGTGAGTCGGGACATTCGTTTATCCAGCCCCAGCATTTT
j_gene: TRBJ2-7; v_gene: TRBV28; d_gene: .; abundance: .; CDR3aa: CASSFDVEGRDEQYF; CDR3nt: TGTGCCAGCAGTTTTGACGTAGAGGGTAGAGACGAGCAGTACTTC
j_gene: TRBJ2-3; v_gene: TRBV15; d_gene: TRBD2; abundance: few; CDR3aa: CATSRGPLGRGGLDTQYF; CDR3nt: TGTGCCACCAGCAGAGGGCCGTTGGGGCGGGGGGGCCTAGATACGCAGTATTTT
j_gene: TRBJ2-3; v_gene: TRBV28; d_gene: TRBD2; abundance: .; CDR3aa: CASSLNGGGTDTQYF; CDR3nt: TGTGCCAGCAGTTTAAACGGCGGGGGGACAGATACGCAGTATTTT
j_gene: TRBJ1-5; v_gene: TRBV19; d_gene: .; abundance: .; CDR3aa: CASSITVLSNQPQHF; CDR3nt: TGTGCCAGTAGTATAACGGTCCTTAGCAATCAGCCCCAGCATTTT